A selection of T cell receptor beta chains follows, all from one sample in a study of shared clonotypes between healthy human individuals. Only in-frame clones appear in the TCRdb table, and some are missing; sequencing was by immunoSEQ multiplex PCR. The sample records some 2,000,000 clones, about 94% being singletons. Sequences were obtained from naive CD4+ T cells sorted from blood. These receptors originate from a man aged 18-30 years in good health. Each CDR3 is given with its conserved first and last residue. Each record gives: clone size, J gene, D gene, V gene, CDR3 DNA, CDR3 protein. A D gene is named only where the DNA matches it firmly. Clone size is stated in some rows and not others, as once, few, many or a class when expanded.

size: .
J: TRBJ2-1
D: TRBD2
V: TRBV6-5
DNA: TGTGCCAGCAGCCGCAGCGGGAGAGGCGAGCAGTTCTTC
CDR3: CASSRSGRGEQFF

size: .
J: TRBJ1-4
D: TRBD1
V: TRBV2
DNA: TGTGCCAGTACAATTAAGGGACAGCCTTTATTTAATGAAAAACTGTTTTTT
CDR3: CASTIKGQPLFNEKLFF

size: .
J: TRBJ2-7
D: .
V: TRBV5-4
DNA: TGTGCCAGCAGCTTGGACCGGCTGGCCTACGAGCAGTACTTC
CDR3: CASSLDRLAYEQYF

size: .
J: TRBJ2-5
D: TRBD2
V: TRBV30
DNA: TGTGCCTTCTCCCGGGGGGGAGAAGAGACCCAGTACTTC
CDR3: CAFSRGGEETQYF

size: few
J: TRBJ1-2
D: TRBD1
V: TRBV9
DNA: TGTGCCAGCAGCGTAGGACAGGGCTATGGCTACACCTTC
CDR3: CASSVGQGYGYTF

size: .
J: TRBJ2-6
D: TRBD1
V: TRBV19
DNA: TGTGCCAGTAGTATCGGTAGGGGGCGAGCTGGGGCCAACGTCCTGACTTTC
CDR3: CASSIGRGRAGANVLTF

size: once
J: TRBJ2-1
D: TRBD2
V: TRBV13
DNA: TGTGCCAGCAGCTTAGGTAGCGGGAGGCCCCAGGAGCAGTTCTTC
CDR3: CASSLGSGRPQEQFF

size: .
J: TRBJ1-5
D: TRBD1
V: TRBV9
DNA: TGTGCCAGCAGCCCGACAGGGTTAGGCAATCAGCCCCAGCATTTT
CDR3: CASSPTGLGNQPQHF

size: once
J: TRBJ2-1
D: TRBD1
V: TRBV5-1
DNA: TGCGCCAGCAGCCCCGCGGGCAGGGGGATAGATGAGCAGTTCTTC
CDR3: CASSPAGRGIDEQFF

size: .
J: TRBJ1-1
D: TRBD1
V: TRBV28
DNA: TGTGCCAGCAGTTTATGGGACAGCCGACAGGGGATGAACACTGAAGCTTTCTTT
CDR3: CASSLWDSRQGMNTEAFF

size: .
J: TRBJ1-3
D: .
V: TRBV7-2
DNA: TGTGCCAGCAGCTTGACATTTGGAAACACCATATATTTT
CDR3: CASSLTFGNTIYF

size: .
J: TRBJ2-1
D: TRBD2
V: TRBV10-1
DNA: TGCGCCAGCAGTAAAGCGGGAGGCTCCTACAATGAGCAGTTCTTC
CDR3: CASSKAGGSYNEQFF

size: .
J: TRBJ1-5
D: .
V: TRBV7-8
DNA: TGTGCCAGCAGTAAATCGCTAGGGGAACAGCCCCAGCATTTT
CDR3: CASSKSLGEQPQHF

size: .
J: TRBJ2-2
D: .
V: TRBV2
DNA: TGTGCCAGCAGTGAAGTCATCGGGGAGCTGTTTTTT
CDR3: CASSEVIGELFF

size: .
J: TRBJ2-1
D: .
V: TRBV7-2
DNA: TGTGCCAGCAGCTTAGTCTTGGATGAGCAGTTCTTC
CDR3: CASSLVLDEQFF

size: .
J: TRBJ2-7
D: TRBD1
V: TRBV29-1
DNA: TGCAGCGCCCGGGACAGCACCTACGAGCAGTACTTC
CDR3: CSARDSTYEQYF

size: .
J: TRBJ1-2
D: .
V: TRBV2
DNA: TGTGCCAGCAGTGCCGGCTCTAAGGGGGGCTACACCTTC
CDR3: CASSAGSKGGYTF

size: once
J: TRBJ1-2
D: .
V: TRBV28
DNA: TGTGCCAGCAGATCCCCGGGACTTTATGGCTACACCTTC
CDR3: CASRSPGLYGYTF

size: .
J: TRBJ2-5
D: TRBD1
V: TRBV7-2
DNA: TGTGCCAGCAGCCAAGGGACAGGGGGCTTCCTCTCCCAAGAGACCCAGTACTTC
CDR3: CASSQGTGGFLSQETQYF

size: .
J: TRBJ1-1
D: TRBD1
V: TRBV30
DNA: TGTGCCTATACTCGACAGGGAGGGACTGAAGCTTTCTTT
CDR3: CAYTRQGGTEAFF

size: .
J: TRBJ1-6
D: TRBD1
V: TRBV5-4
DNA: TGTGCCAGCCGCCTCGGTCCGGGGACAGCTAATAATTCACCCCTCCACTTT
CDR3: CASRLGPGTANNSPLHF

size: once
J: TRBJ2-1
D: TRBD1
V: TRBV5-1
DNA: TGCGCCAGCATCAAGGGACAGGGGTCATCTGAGCAGTTCTTC
CDR3: CASIKGQGSSEQFF

size: .
J: TRBJ2-7
D: TRBD2
V: TRBV6-5
DNA: TGTGCCAGCAGTTCCGGGGGCGGGAGGTTCTACGAGCAGTACTTC
CDR3: CASSSGGGRFYEQYF

size: .
J: TRBJ1-4
D: TRBD1
V: TRBV6-5
DNA: TGTGCCAGCAGGAAGGGACAGAGGGAGGAAAAACTGTTTTTT
CDR3: CASRKGQREEKLFF

size: .
J: TRBJ2-3
D: .
V: TRBV11-2
DNA: TGTGCCAGCAGCTTAGGTCTCCCCGGCACAGATACGCAGTATTTT
CDR3: CASSLGLPGTDTQYF

size: .
J: TRBJ1-6
D: TRBD1
V: TRBV14
DNA: TGTGCCAGCGGCGGACAGGGTTATTCACCCCTCCACTTT
CDR3: CASGGQGYSPLHF

size: once
J: TRBJ2-7
D: TRBD1
V: TRBV29-1
DNA: TGCAGCGTTGAAAGGCAGGGGGCCAACGAGCAGTACTTC
CDR3: CSVERQGANEQYF

size: .
J: TRBJ1-3
D: .
V: TRBV30
DNA: TGTGCCTGGAGTCTCGACTCTGGAAACACCATATATTTT
CDR3: CAWSLDSGNTIYF

size: .
J: TRBJ1-1
D: .
V: TRBV30
DNA: TGTGCCTGGAGTAAGGGGTGGGATGGCACTGAAGCTTTCTTT
CDR3: CAWSKGWDGTEAFF

size: .
J: TRBJ2-7
D: TRBD1
V: TRBV29-1
DNA: TGCAGCGCCATAAGACAGGGCTTCCACGAGCAGTACTTC
CDR3: CSAIRQGFHEQYF

size: once
J: TRBJ1-1
D: .
V: TRBV6-5
DNA: TGTGCCAGCGGCCGTCGAAGGGACACTGAAGCTTTCTTT
CDR3: CASGRRRDTEAFF

size: once
J: TRBJ1-3
D: TRBD1
V: TRBV6-6
DNA: TGTGCCAGCAGTTACTCGGGACAGGGAACTCACACCATATATTTT
CDR3: CASSYSGQGTHTIYF

size: .
J: TRBJ2-1
D: .
V: TRBV11-2
DNA: TGTGCCAGCAGCAGGGGGTCGGAATCCTACAATGAGCAGTTCTTC
CDR3: CASSRGSESYNEQFF

size: .
J: TRBJ2-3
D: .
V: TRBV7-8
DNA: TGTGCCAGCAGCCCCGGGGGCAGGGGTCAAGGTGATACGCAGTATTTT
CDR3: CASSPGGRGQGDTQYF

size: .
J: TRBJ2-3
D: .
V: TRBV7-9
DNA: TGTGCCAGCAGCCCCGGGAGTGCAGATACGCAGTATTTT
CDR3: CASSPGSADTQYF

size: .
J: TRBJ1-5
D: .
V: TRBV28
DNA: TGTGCCAGCAGCCCAGTGGTGTATAGCAATCAGCCCCAGCATTTT
CDR3: CASSPVVYSNQPQHF

size: few
J: TRBJ1-1
D: TRBD1
V: TRBV5-1
DNA: TGCGCCAGCAGCCTCTGGGACAGGAACACTGAAGCTTTCTTT
CDR3: CASSLWDRNTEAFF

size: .
J: TRBJ1-2
D: .
V: TRBV6-5
DNA: TGTGCCAGCAGTTCTTTAAGGTCCGGGGGCTACACCTTC
CDR3: CASSSLRSGGYTF

size: .
J: TRBJ2-1
D: TRBD2
V: TRBV18
DNA: TGTGCCAGCTCACCCCTAGGACTAGCGGGCTACTACAATGAGCAGTTCTTC
CDR3: CASSPLGLAGYYNEQFF

size: .
J: TRBJ1-2
D: .
V: TRBV18
DNA: TGTGCCAGCTCAACCGGGAACGAAAGAGTACACTATGGCTACACCTTC
CDR3: CASSTGNERVHYGYTF

size: once
J: TRBJ2-5
D: .
V: TRBV14
DNA: TGTGCCAGCAGCCCTAGACAGGGACTCCAAGAGACCCAGTACTTC
CDR3: CASSPRQGLQETQYF

size: .
J: TRBJ1-6
D: TRBD1
V: TRBV18
DNA: TGTGCCAGCTCACCGTCCGGGACAGGTTCTTATTCACCCCTCCACTTT
CDR3: CASSPSGTGSYSPLHF

size: .
J: TRBJ2-1
D: TRBD2
V: TRBV15
DNA: TGTGCCACCAGCACGACTAGCGGGGGATTCAATGAGCAGTTCTTC
CDR3: CATSTTSGGFNEQFF

size: .
J: TRBJ2-7
D: .
V: TRBV5-1
DNA: TGCGCCAGCTCAGGCTTTGGAGTAGCCGCCTACGAGCAGTACTTC
CDR3: CASSGFGVAAYEQYF

size: .
J: TRBJ1-1
D: .
V: TRBV6-5
DNA: TGTGCCAGCAGTTACTCGATTCAGAACACTGAAGCTTTCTTT
CDR3: CASSYSIQNTEAFF

size: .
J: TRBJ2-7
D: TRBD1
V: TRBV6-4
DNA: TGTGCCAGCAGTGTTGGGACAGGGGGTCCCTACGAGCAGTACTTC
CDR3: CASSVGTGGPYEQYF

size: .
J: TRBJ1-2
D: .
V: TRBV10-3
DNA: TGTGCCATCAGTGAGACGCCAGACTATGGCTACACCTTC
CDR3: CAISETPDYGYTF

size: .
J: TRBJ1-5
D: TRBD1
V: TRBV6-7
DNA: TGTGCCAGCAGTTTTCCCCGGGACAGGGTTCATCAGCCCCAGCATTTT
CDR3: CASSFPRDRVHQPQHF

size: .
J: TRBJ2-3
D: .
V: TRBV5-1
DNA: TGCGCCAGCAGCCACCGGGACTCCCCAACAGATACGCAGTATTTT
CDR3: CASSHRDSPTDTQYF

size: .
J: TRBJ1-2
D: .
V: TRBV18
DNA: TGTGCCAGCTCACTCCTATATGGCTACACCTTC
CDR3: CASSLLYGYTF

size: .
J: TRBJ2-5
D: .
V: TRBV5-5
DNA: TGTGCCAGCAGCTTTAGAGGACACCCCCAAGAGACCCAGTACTTC
CDR3: CASSFRGHPQETQYF